The 10 T cell receptor beta chains in this list originate from one sample, sequenced in a study of cytomegalovirus exposure and HLA in healthy donors. The PCR contained 60 Vbeta and 13 Jbeta primers. The assay was immunoSEQ multiplex PCR, and TCRdb's table has in-frame clones only and misses some. The sample has 150,000 or so clones, 75% to 80% seen once; the top ten hold almost 6.5%. Input material: PBMCs. These receptors were taken from a man in his forties or fifties in good health and CMV-seropositive.

As concerns this clone: This CDR3 is also generated by other DNA sequences in the sample. The chain uses TRBV18 and TRBJ1-2, with TRBD1 as a possible D gene (5 bases). This CDR3 comprises 15 residues. Germline V gene lookup returns CDR1 KGHSH and CDR2 LQKENI. V lost 0 bases to trimming and J lost 5 bases, with 13 bases between them. CDR3 protein: CASSPPIGVSYGYTF. The DNA for the CDR3 is TGTGCCAGCTCACCACCGATAGGGGTATCATATGGCTACACCTTC.

The V call is TRBV4-1, the J call TRBJ2-7; possible D gene TRBD1, 5 bases. The CDR3 spans 13 residues. Germline CDR1 is MGHRA and CDR2 is YSYEKL. V was pared by 2 bases and J by 7 bases, with 12 bases between. The CDR3 DNA sequence: TGCGCCAGCAGCCAATCAGGGCTCGTGGAGCAGTACTTC. Protein: CASSQSGLVEQYF.

The rearrangement links TRBV28 to TRBJ2-1, with TRBD2 matching 7 bases. Looked up from germline, CDR1 is MDHEN and CDR2 is SYDVKM. Trimming removed 2 bases from V and 7 bases from J; junction bases left unmatched: 5. The CDR3 length is 14 residues. CDR3 in DNA: TGTGCCAGCAGTTTAGGGAGGGGTGGTAATGAGCAGTTCTTC. This sequence encodes CASSLGRGGNEQFF. Drawing the rest from reference TRBV28 and TRBJ2-1, the complete variable domain is DVKVTQSSRYLVKRTGEKVFLECVQDMDHENMFWYRQDPGLGLRLIYFSYDVKMKEKGDIPEGYSVSREKKERFSLILESASTNQTSMYLCASSLGRGGNEQFFGPGTRLTVL.

This clone was seen a single time. The chain combines TRBV6-5 with TRBJ1-2, with no clear D. V shed 5 bases and J shed 8 bases, with 15 bases lying between them. The CDR3 covers 13 residues. Germline V gives CDR1 MNHEY, CDR2 SVGAGI. CDR3 DNA sequence: TGTGCCAGCAGTGAAGCGCCCATTCAGGGCTACACCTTC. Its translation: CASSEAPIQGYTF.

This clone appeared a single time. V and J are TRBV27 and TRBJ1-1; TRBD1 matches at 8 bases. The CDR3 has 14 amino acids. In germline, CDR1 is MNHEY, CDR2 SMNVEV (reference sequence). V lost 6 bases, J lost 0 bases, and 3 bases stayed unmatched. In DNA form, the CDR3 reads TGTGCCAGCAGCCCAGGGGGCCTGAACACTGAAGCTTTCTTT. It yields the protein CASSPGGLNTEAFF.

On this clone: A read error may produce the germline difference seen at one junction end. The V call is TRBV7-7, the J call TRBJ2-3, with TRBD1 as a possible D gene (6 bases). From germline, CDR1 is SSHAT and CDR2 FNYEAQ (reference sequence). The CDR3 is made up of 15 amino acids. Written as DNA, the CDR3 is TGTGCTAGCAGCTTAGGGGCAGGGGTCGCAGATACGCAGTATTTT. Protein sequence: CASSLGAGVADTQYF.

V gene TRBV7-9 combines with J gene TRBJ2-4, with 7 bases fitting TRBD2. This CDR3 region has 15 residues. Germline-derived CDR1 and CDR2 are SEHNR and FQNEAQ (reference sequence). J was trimmed by 12 bases and V by 3 bases; bases with no gene match: 14. In DNA, the CDR3 is TGTGCCAGCAGCTTTGGTGGCGGGAGAAACTACAGTCAGTACTTC. Protein sequence: CASSFGGGRNYSQYF.

The chain couples TRBV28 to TRBJ1-5; the D is unclear. The CDR3 extends over 14 amino acids. The V end was cut by 7 bases, the J end by 0 bases, with 10 bases between. Per germline, CDR1 MDHEN and CDR2 SYDVKM. The CDR3 sequence: CASKTRISNQPQHF. CDR3 nucleotide sequence: TGTGCCAGCAAGACACGGATTAGCAATCAGCCCCAGCATTTT.

This chain joins TRBV5-1 and TRBJ1-3; the D gene is possibly TRBD1 (6 bases). Trimming shortened V by 1 base and J by 0 bases, and 11 bases separated the two germline ends. The CDR3 is made up of 16 amino acids. CDR1 and CDR2 (germline): SGHRS, YFSETQ. CDR3 amino acids: CASSLKRTDSGNTIYF. CDR3 nucleotide sequence: TGCGCCAGCAGCTTGAAACGGACAGACTCTGGAAACACCATATATTTT.

This clone was recorded once. The genes are TRBV19 and TRBJ2-7, with D possibly matching TRBD2 (6 bases). V shed 1 base and J shed 6 bases, with 13 bases lying between them. CDR1 LNHDA and CDR2 SQIVND come from the germline V gene (reference sequence). The CDR3 extends over 14 amino acids. In DNA form, the CDR3 reads TGTGCCAGTAGTATAGGCGGGACCCCTCCCGAGCAGTACTTC. Its translation: CASSIGGTPPEQYF.